What follows is one T cell receptor beta chain and its context. Sequencing was performed with immunoSEQ multiplex PCR; in TCRdb, only in-frame clones are kept and a portion is missing. The table has 100,000 or so clones, approximately 86% seen once. J gave up 3 bases and V 5 bases, and 4 bases lay outside the gene matches. CDR3 length equals 14 residues. Germline V CDR1 and CDR2: ENHRY, SYGVKD. This sample was taken from a study of blood T cell repertoires in COVID-19. Study background: Italy, Spain and the United States were the sources of the convalescent and acute COVID-19 samples. T cells, B-cell-depleted T cells, or PBMCs provided the cDNA or gDNA that served as material.

V is TRBV10-3 and J is TRBJ2-3, with 8 nucleotides matching TRBD1. Sequencing used peripheral blood. This receptor was obtained from a man over 45 with active or convalescent COVID-19. The CDR3 region is CAISNGQGTDTQYF. Written as DNA, the CDR3 is TGTGCCATCAGTAACGGACAGGGAACAGATACGCAGTATTTT.